Presented here are 25 T cell receptor beta chains from one specimen sequenced in a study of PD-1 blockade in classical Hodgkin lymphoma. The time point here: newly diagnosed, previously untreated cHL patient sample. Using magnetic negative selection, the CD4+ T cells were separated out of thawed PBMCs. Method: immunoSEQ multiplex PCR; TCRdb's copy keeps in-frame clones and lacks some. The table has more than 30,000 clones, about 88% seen once; the top ten hold 1.2%. Input material: CD4+ T cells from blood. These receptors all come from a human donor with classical Hodgkin lymphoma.

The rearrangement uses TRBV28 and TRBJ1-1, with 7 bases matching TRBD1. Germline trimming cut 3 bases from V and 7 bases from J; bases unmatched to any gene: 17. Germline V gives CDR1 MDHEN, CDR2 SYDVKM. The CDR3 is 17 residues long. The CDR3 DNA sequence: TGTGCCAGCAGTTTGGAACAGGGGATTTTATGGTCCGGTGAAGCTTTCTTT. Protein: CASSLEQGILWSGEAFF.

The CDR3 DNA follows: TGTGCCAGCAGCTTAGTATCGGGTCTTACTACCTACGAGCAGTACTTC. The encoded protein is CASSLVSGLTTYEQYF. The chain combines TRBV7-6 with TRBJ2-7, with no clear D. The CDR3 spans 16 residues. Trimming took 1 base from V and 2 from J, leaving 15 bases between them. The germline gives CDR1 SGHVS, CDR2 FNYEAQ.

This rearrangement joins TRBV5-1 to TRBJ2-7, with 13 positions matching TRBD2. This CDR3 is 16 amino acids long. V gave up 4 bases and J gave up 5 bases; unmatched junction bases: 9. Per the germline V gene, CDR1 is SGHRS and CDR2 is YFSETQ. The CDR3 is CASSLGLAGFSDEQYF. The DNA for the CDR3 is TGCGCCAGCAGCCTGGGACTAGCGGGATTTTCCGACGAGCAGTACTTC.

V usage is TRBV4-2 and J usage is TRBJ1-1, with D uncertain. The germline V gene has CDR1 LGHNA and CDR2 YNFKEQ. The CDR3 has 14 residues. V gave up 0 bases and J gave up 1 base, with 6 bases separating them. CDR3 nucleotides: TGTGCCAGCAGCCAAGAGTTCAGGAACACTGAAGCTTTCTTT. Amino acid sequence: CASSQEFRNTEAFF.

This clone appeared a single time. The V call is TRBV28, the J call TRBJ2-6; possibly TRBD2 for D (5 bases). The germline gives CDR1 MDHEN, CDR2 SYDVKM. Between the trimmed V and J ends, which lost 6 bases and 1 base, there was a span of 7 bases. CDR3 size: 14 residues. CDR3 DNA: TGTGCCAGCAGCCCGGGATCTGGGGCCAACGTCCTGACTTTC. This sequence encodes CASSPGSGANVLTF.

The V gene is TRBV4-1, the J gene TRBJ2-1; no firm D call. Germline CDR1 is MGHRA and CDR2 is YSYEKL. Deletions cut 4 bases from V and 2 bases from J, with 12 bases between. There are 15 residues in the CDR3. The CDR3 is CASSPGLVPYNEQFF. CDR3 coding DNA: TGCGCCAGCAGCCCCGGGCTAGTTCCCTACAATGAGCAGTTCTTC.

The V and J genes are TRBV19 and TRBJ1-4, with D possibly TRBD1 on 5 matching bases. Per germline, CDR1 LNHDA and CDR2 SQIVND (reference sequence). With 6 bases removed from V and 0 bases from J, the gap between germline ends came to 14 bases. CDR3 length: 16 residues. In nucleotides, the CDR3 is TGTGCCAGTAGCCGGACAAGGGCTTCAACTAATGAAAAACTGTTTTTT. Amino acid sequence: CASSRTRASTNEKLFF. Complete variable domain (other parts from reference TRBV19 and TRBJ1-4): DGGITQSPKYLFRKEGQNVTLSCEQNLNHDAMYWYRQDPGQGLRLIYYSQIVNDFQKGDIAEGYSVSREKKESFPLTVTSAQKNPTAFYLCASSRTRASTNEKLFFGSGTQLSVL.

The CDR3 is CASSLSPGGTEAFF. CDR3 DNA sequence: TGTGCCAGCAGTTTAAGTCCGGGGGGCACTGAAGCTTTCTTT. The V call is TRBV28, the J call TRBJ1-1; the D gene is possibly TRBD1 (5 bases). The germline gives CDR1 MDHEN, CDR2 SYDVKM. V was clipped by 2 bases and J by 4 bases, with 11 bases between them. The CDR3 is made up of 14 amino acids.

The chain couples TRBV27 to TRBJ1-1; 8 nucleotides match TRBD1. V dropped 2 bases and J dropped 7; count of bases not matched to a gene: 6. The CDR3 spans 14 residues. Germline-derived CDR1 and CDR2 are MNHEY and SMNVEV (reference sequence). The CDR3 DNA reads as TGTGCCAGCAGTTTAGGACAGGGCGGAAGTGAAGCTTTCTTT. Protein sequence: CASSLGQGGSEAFF.

The V gene is TRBV7-9, the J gene TRBJ2-4; D gene unclear. The germline V and J ends were trimmed by 1 base and 2 bases, with 6 bases remaining between them. Germline lookup yields CDR1 SEHNR and CDR2 FQNEAQ (reference sequence). The CDR3 totals 14 residues. CDR3 sequence reads: CASSLDGSKNIQYF. For the CDR3, the DNA is TGTGCCAGCAGCTTAGACGGGTCCAAAAACATTCAGTACTTC.

This chain links TRBV7-7 with TRBJ2-5; D unresolved. V was clipped by 2 bases and J by 2 bases, with 9 bases between them. The CDR3 extends over 14 amino acids. The germline V gene encodes CDR1 SSHAT and CDR2 FNYEAQ (reference sequence). This CDR3 reads CASSLSRLQETQYF. CDR3 in DNA: TGTGCCAGCAGCTTAAGCAGGTTACAAGAGACCCAGTACTTC.

The chain recombines TRBV6-6 with TRBJ2-7; D perhaps matches TRBD1 (6 bases). V lost 8 bases to trimming and J lost 1 base, with 12 bases between them. The CDR3 length is 13 residues. The germline V gene has CDR1 MNHNY and CDR2 SVGAGI (reference sequence). Here the CDR3 DNA reads TGTGCCAGCTCCAGGGGAGAGTCCTACGAGCAGTACGTC. It encodes CASSRGESYEQYV.

The V gene is TRBV19, the J gene TRBJ1-1; tentative D call: TRBD1 (6 bases). The germline V and J ends were trimmed by 6 bases and 5 bases, with 22 bases remaining between them. The CDR3 has 16 amino acids. The germline gives CDR1 LNHDA, CDR2 SQIVND (reference sequence). The CDR3 here is CASSKQGFVGGTEAFF. The DNA of the CDR3 is TGTGCCAGTAGCAAACAGGGCTTCGTGGGGGGGACTGAAGCTTTCTTT.

This clone occurred a few times. The V and J genes are TRBV6-1 and TRBJ1-3; TRBD1 aligns across 7 bases. The CDR3 covers 13 residues. Germline CDR1 reads MNHNS; CDR2 reads SASEGT. V was clipped by 8 bases and J by 2 bases; unmatched bases: 3. CDR3 nucleotides: TGTGCCAGCTGGGGACAGACTGGAAACACCATATATTTT. Its protein product is CASWGQTGNTIYF.

The V and J genes are TRBV27 and TRBJ1-1; D possibly corresponds to TRBD1 (6 bases). V gave up 5 bases and J gave up 1 base, with 20 bases separating them. The CDR3 is 17 residues long. The V gene's germline CDR1 is MNHEY and CDR2 SMNVEV (reference sequence). CDR3 amino acids: CASSRSGQNHRNTEAFF. CDR3 in DNA: TGTGCCAGCAGTCGATCAGGACAGAACCATCGGAACACTGAAGCTTTCTTT.

The chain carries TRBV18 and TRBJ1-3; tentatively, D is TRBD1 (5 bases). Per germline, CDR1 KGHSH and CDR2 LQKENI. Between the trimmed V and J ends, which lost 5 bases and 0 bases, there was a span of 8 bases. This CDR3 region has 14 residues. The CDR3 DNA reads TGTGCCAGCTCAGCGACAGACTCTGGAAACACCATATATTTT. This encodes CASSATDSGNTIYF.

The chain uses TRBV7-2 and TRBJ2-1; D gene uncertain. The ends were cut back, 6 bases at V and 1 base at J, with 10 bases in the middle. The CDR3 runs to 14 residues. Germline V gives CDR1 SGHTA, CDR2 FQGNSA. The CDR3 sequence: CASSPPGSYNEQFF. The CDR3 nucleotides are TGTGCCAGCAGTCCACCTGGATCCTACAATGAGCAGTTCTTC.

Here the CDR3 reads CSPQGGDYEQYV. The CDR3 nucleotides are TGCAGCCCCCAGGGGGGAGACTACGAGCAGTACGTC. This rearrangement joins TRBV29-1 to TRBJ2-7; TRBD1 might be the D (7 bases). V was clipped by 8 bases and J by 3 bases, with 14 bases between them. Germline V lookup: CDR1 SQVTM, CDR2 ANQGSEA. The CDR3 spans 12 residues.

The CDR3 sequence: CASGTSGYTGELFF. The CDR3 DNA sequence: TGCGCCAGCGGGACTAGCGGCTACACCGGGGAGCTGTTTTTT. V usage is TRBV10-1 and J usage is TRBJ2-2; 11 bases are shared with TRBD2. The CDR3 is made up of 14 amino acids. CDR1 is WNHNN and CDR2 is SYGVQD in the germline V gene (reference sequence). V was pared by 8 bases and J by 3 bases, with 2 bases of the junction left unmatched.

The V call is TRBV18, the J call TRBJ2-1, with D perhaps matching TRBD2 (6 bases). Trimming left V 3 bases short and J 2 bases short, with 14 bases between. This CDR3 is built from 16 residues. The germline V gene has CDR1 KGHSH and CDR2 LQKENI. The CDR3 sequence: CASSPRGPGTYNEQFF. CDR3 DNA sequence: TGTGCCAGCTCACCGCGGGGCCCGGGTACCTACAATGAGCAGTTCTTC.

The sample holds a few counts of this clone. The chain combines TRBV5-6 with TRBJ1-5; D uncertain. V was shortened by 2 bases and J by 1 base, with 10 bases between the two germline ends. There are 15 residues in the CDR3. Germline lookup yields CDR1 SGHDT and CDR2 YYEEEE. Here the CDR3 DNA reads TGTGCCAGCAGCTTCGGCGGGCTGAGCAATCAGCCCCAGCATTTT. Translating gives CASSFGGLSNQPQHF.

The V and J genes are TRBV28 and TRBJ1-1, with D uncertain. This CDR3 spans 13 amino acids. CDR1 is MDHEN, CDR2 SYDVKM, per germline. V lost 9 bases to trimming and J lost 5 bases, with 16 bases between them. Here the CDR3 reads CASSSGEETEAFF. Written as DNA, the CDR3 is TGTGCCAGTAGCTCGGGTGAGGAAACTGAAGCTTTCTTT.

The chain joins TRBV18 to TRBJ2-6; either TRBD1 or TRBD2 may supply D (5 bases each). Germline V gene sequence: CDR1 KGHSH, CDR2 LQKENI. The CDR3 is 17 amino acids. Trimming left V 0 bases short and J 3 bases short, with 12 bases between. The CDR3 reads CASSPPGVQSGANVLTF. The CDR3 nucleotides read TGTGCCAGCTCACCACCGGGGGTCCAGAGTGGGGCCAACGTCCTGACTTTC. Filled out from reference TRBV18 and TRBJ2-6, the complete variable domain reads NAGVMQNPRHLVRRRGQEARLRCSPMKGHSHVYWYRQLPEEGLKFMVYLQKENIIDESGMPKERFSAEFPKEGPSILRIQQVVRGDSAAYFCASSPPGVQSGANVLTFGAGSRLTVL.

The V gene is TRBV27, the J gene TRBJ2-3; D is uncertain. Trimming shortened V by 3 bases and J by 0 bases, and 4 bases separated the two germline ends. This CDR3 is 13 amino acids long. Germline V CDR1 and CDR2: MNHEY, SMNVEV (reference sequence). The CDR3 DNA follows: TGTGCCAGCAGTTTTCTGAGCACAGATACGCAGTATTTT. Encoded protein: CASSFLSTDTQYF.

CDR3 residues: CASSSGTSGSLIHEQYF. CDR3 sequence (DNA): TGCGCCAGCAGCTCGGGGACTAGCGGGAGTTTGATCCACGAGCAGTACTTC. The genes are TRBV5-1 and TRBJ2-7; 14 nucleotides agree with TRBD2. CDR1 is SGHRS and CDR2 is YFSETQ in the germline V gene. J gave up 5 bases and V 3 bases, and 10 bases lay outside the gene matches. The CDR3 totals 17 residues.